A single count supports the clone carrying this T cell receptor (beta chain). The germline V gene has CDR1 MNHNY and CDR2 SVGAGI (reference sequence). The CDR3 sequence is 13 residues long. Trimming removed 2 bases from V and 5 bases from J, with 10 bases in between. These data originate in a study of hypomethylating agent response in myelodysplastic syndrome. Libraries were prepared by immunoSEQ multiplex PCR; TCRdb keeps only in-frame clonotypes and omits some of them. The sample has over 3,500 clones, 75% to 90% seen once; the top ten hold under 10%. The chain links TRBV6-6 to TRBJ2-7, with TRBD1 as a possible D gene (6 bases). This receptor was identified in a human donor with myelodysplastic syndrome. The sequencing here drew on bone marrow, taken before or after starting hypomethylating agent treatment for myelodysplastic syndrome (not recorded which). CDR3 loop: CASSYQGIDEQYV. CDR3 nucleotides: TGTGCCAGCAGTTACCAGGGGATCGACGAGCAGTACGTC.